This T cell receptor (beta chain) is drawn from a study of CD8+CD57+ T cells in acquired aplastic anemia (dated by TCRdb to the late 2010s). Looking at the study overall: DNA extracted from sorted CD4+ and CD8+ cells had a mean of about 3 ug, with a range of roughly 0.17 to 27.4 ug. CD8+CD57+ expansion was defined as a frequency above the mean frequency observed in healthy subjects.

About this clonotype: Its antigen is still unknown. A much more abundant neighbour one base away suggests this may be a read error.

Trimming at the junction amounts to 5 bases on V and 0 bases on J, and the germline ends lie 18 bases apart. Per the germline V gene (reference sequence), SGHKS is the CDR1 and YYEKEE is the CDR2. CDR3 length: 17 amino acids, cysteine to phenylalanine. The read is trimmed to its CDR3 DNA, 51 bases read in frame from base 1. TCR beta VDJ combination and CDR3 sequence profiling used genomic DNA as the template. An Illumina HiSeq 2000 was used for TCR repertoire sequencing. Concerning the study's data processing: Repertoire assessment relied on Simpson's diversity index, CDR3 size and DJ length profiles, and TRBV/TRBJ rearrangement plots. The most abundant DNA sequence in the deep sequencing data was defined as the immunodominant clone. CDR3 amino acid sequences were screened for sharing across subjects and compared with published repertoires and the VDJdb database. TCRdb passed the public sequencing reads through fastp at Q25 and MiXCR, retaining productive beta sequences. When rows share a CDR3 protein, they turn into one entry using the most common DNA and genes. For this entry, the V and J calls and clone size follow TCRdb and not the study's own pipeline. The sample table contains more than 200,000 distinct CDR3 sequences; only one count was recorded for about half of them. The top ten clonotypes cover around 20% of the sample.

Study-wide findings and limitations: Roughly 29 CD8+ CDR3 sequences were found to be shared between patients and controls, but these sequences appeared to be highly expressed in patients and within the immunodominant clones of the patients. No significant difference in CD8+ Simpson's diversity was found between patients and healthy controls (P=0.060).

Patients chosen for sequencing had shown expansion of CD8+CD57+ cells by flow cytometry. Severe acquired aplastic anemia was diagnosed in all patients according to International Study of Aplastic Anemia and Agranulocytosis and Camitta criteria. No patient had received any therapy when blood was sampled. The study deep-sequenced TCR repertoires of sorted CD4+ and CD8+ blood T cells from severe aplastic anemia patients and healthy subjects. In the USA, patient enrollment took place under clinicaltrials.gov protocols 00001620, 01623167, 00001397, 00071045, 00081523 and 00961064. Ficoll-Paque density gradient centrifugation was used to isolate peripheral blood mononuclear cells. Before DNA extraction, CD4+ and CD8+ T cells were sorted with FACS or magnetic beads.

The chain is made from TRBV5-5 and TRBJ2-1; a tentative D match to TRBD2 spans 6 bases. Input material: sorted CD4+, CD8+, or CD8+CD57+ T cells (not recorded which) from PBMCs. The source is a human donor with aplastic anemia. The DNA sequence is TGTGCCAGCAGAACTGGGGCTAGCGTTAGCTCCTACAATGAGCAGTTCTTC. Its protein reads: CASRTGASVSSYNEQFF.